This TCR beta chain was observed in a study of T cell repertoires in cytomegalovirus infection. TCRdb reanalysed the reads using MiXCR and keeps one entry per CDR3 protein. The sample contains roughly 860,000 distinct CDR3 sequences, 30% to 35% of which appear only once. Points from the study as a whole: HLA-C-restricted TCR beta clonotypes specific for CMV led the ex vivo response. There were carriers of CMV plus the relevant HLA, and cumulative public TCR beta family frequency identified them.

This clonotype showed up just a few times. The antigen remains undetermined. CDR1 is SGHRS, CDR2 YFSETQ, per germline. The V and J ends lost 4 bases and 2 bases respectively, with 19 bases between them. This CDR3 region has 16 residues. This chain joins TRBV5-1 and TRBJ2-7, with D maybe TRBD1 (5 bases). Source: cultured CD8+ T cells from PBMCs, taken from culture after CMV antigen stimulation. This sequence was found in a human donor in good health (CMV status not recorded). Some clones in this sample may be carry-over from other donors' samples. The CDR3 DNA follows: TGCGCCAGCAGCGCGGAGTCAGGGTGGTCTCCCTACGAGCAGTACTTC. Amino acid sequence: CASSAESGWSPYEQYF.